The 22 T cell receptor beta chains reported below all come from one sample, sequenced in a study of tumor-infiltrating lymphocytes in oesophageal squamous cell carcinoma. One entry per CDR3 protein results from TCRdb running MiXCR on the PCR reads. Of about 15,000 distinct CDR3 sequences in the sample, around 50% were seen once. The sequenced sample consisted of esophageal tumor tissue. Every receptor here comes from a male donor with esophageal squamous cell carcinoma.

The chain has TRBV7-4 and TRBJ2-1; 8 bases match TRBD2. The J call may be incorrect, as the DNA end agrees better with TRBJ2-7. This CDR3 is built from 19 residues. From germline, CDR1 is SGHVT and CDR2 SQSDAQ. In nucleotides, the CDR3 is TGTGCCAGCAGCTCCGGAGCGGGAGAGGCACCCCCGAGTTCCTACGAGCAGTACTTC. This sequence encodes CASSSGAGEAPPSSYEQYF.

By sample share, this clonotype is medium-sized. The chain is built from TRBV28 and TRBJ1-5; no definite D call. Germline CDR1 MDHEN, CDR2 SYDVKM. Trimming pared 6 bases from V and 1 base from J, leaving 7 bases between. This CDR3 has 13 residues. The CDR3 nucleotides read TGTGCCAGCAGCTCGCGGAGCAATCAGCCCCAGCATTTT. This gives the protein CASSSRSNQPQHF.

V gene TRBV11-2 combines with J gene TRBJ2-1, with TRBD2 matching 10 bases. Gene TRBJ2-7 matches the end of the DNA better, so the J call may be wrong. Germline values: CDR1 SGHAT, CDR2 FQNNGV. CDR3 size: 14 residues. CDR3 sequence reads: CASSLRAGGNEQYF. The CDR3 DNA is TGTGCCAGCAGCTTAAGAGCGGGAGGGAATGAGCAGTACTTC.

This clonotype has ten or more counts. The rearrangement uses TRBV6-1 and TRBJ2-5, with 14 positions matching TRBD2. Germline V CDR1 and CDR2: MNHNS, SASEGT. CDR3 length: 16 amino acids. V was clipped by 5 bases and J by 5 bases; unmatched bases: 7. The CDR3 DNA is TGTGCCAGCAGTCGGACGACTAGCGGGAGGGGGGAGACCCAGTACTTC. Translated, it gives CASSRTTSGRGETQYF.

In its sample, this clonotype was seen many times. The rearrangement uses TRBV6-4 and TRBJ2-3, with D maybe TRBD2 (6 bases). The germline V gene has CDR1 MRHNA and CDR2 SNTAGT. Trimming took 3 bases from V and 2 from J, leaving 6 bases between them. This CDR3 is built from 13 residues. The CDR3 nucleotides are TGTGCCAGCAGTGAGCGGGACACAGATACGCAGTATTTT. It codes for CASSERDTDTQYF.

This clonotype was seen a few times. The genes are TRBV7-6 and TRBJ2-7, with D perhaps matching TRBD2 (6 bases). The J call may be mistaken, given a closer DNA end match to TRBJ2-1. Germline values: CDR1 SGHVS, CDR2 FNYEAQ. The CDR3 extends over 13 amino acids. As DNA, the CDR3 is TGTGCCAGCAGCAGGCGGGATTACAATGAGCAGTTCTTC. Translation gives CASSRRDYNEQFF.

This clonotype is labeled medium-sized. The chain joins TRBV7-9 to TRBJ2-1; D call uncertain. V was trimmed by 5 bases and J by 6 bases, leaving 5 bases between them. The CDR3 contains 11 residues. CDR1 is SEHNR, CDR2 FQNEAQ, per germline (reference sequence). CDR3 DNA: TGTGCCAGCAGCCATAGCAATGAGCAGTTCTTC. Translated: CASSHSNEQFF.

The chain joins TRBV7-2 to TRBJ2-2; 13 bases are shared with TRBD2. V shed 7 bases, J shed 7 bases, and the junction held 6 bases outside the gene matches. The CDR3 has 15 residues. Germline V gives CDR1 SGHTA, CDR2 FQGNSA. The CDR3 loop is CASIMGTSGVGELFF. CDR3 nucleotides: TGTGCCAGCATTATGGGGACTAGCGGGGTCGGGGAGCTGTTTTTT. Full variable domain (remainder filled in from reference TRBV7-2 and TRBJ2-2): GAGVSQSPSNKVTEKGKDVELRCDPISGHTALYWYRQSLGQGLEFLIYFQGNSAPDKSGLPSDRFSAERTGGSVSTLTIQRTQQEDSAVYLCASIMGTSGVGELFFGEGSRLTVL.

The CDR3: CASSNALLTGVYEQYF. DNA of the CDR3: TGTGCCAGCAGCAATGCACTCCTGACAGGGGTGTACGAGCAGTACTTC. The chain is built from TRBV7-2 and TRBJ2-3; 8 positions match TRBD1. The DNA matches TRBJ2-7 better at its end, which makes the J call doubtful. This CDR3 comprises 16 residues. CDR1 is SGHTA, CDR2 FQGNSA, per germline.

Remarks on this clonotype: A much larger clone lies one base from this, so it may be a read error. The V and J genes are TRBV10-3 and TRBJ2-7, with 10 bases lining up with TRBD1. Germline CDR1 and CDR2: ENHRY and SYGVKD. The CDR3 is 15 amino acids. V lost 5 bases, J lost 7 bases, and 11 bases stayed unmatched. DNA of the CDR3: TGTGCCATCAGTACGACAGGGGGCTCCTACAATGAGCAGTACTTC. Encoded protein: CAISTTGGSYNEQYF.

This rearrangement joins TRBV12-3 or TRBV12-4 to TRBJ2-3; D is uncertain. Trimming removed 5 bases at V and 0 bases at J, with 6 bases between. This CDR3 spans 13 amino acids. The CDR3 DNA follows: TGTGCCAGCAGTACTGGTAGCACAGATACGCAGTATTTT. It is translated as CASSTGSTDTQYF.

J is TRBJ2-5 and V is TRBV7-3, with a tentative D call TRBD2 (5 bases). Matching the DNA end better, TRBJ2-1 makes the J call doubtful. The CDR3 length is 14 residues. CDR1 SGHTA and CDR2 FQGTGA come from the germline V gene. The CDR3 DNA reads as TGTGCCAGCAGCTTACGGGAACAGCTCTACGAGCAGTTCTTC. Its protein product is CASSLREQLYEQFF.

The sample holds many counts of this clonotype. A much larger clone sits a single nucleotide away, making a read error possible. The chain couples TRBV6-1 to TRBJ2-5; TRBD2 is a possible D gene (5 bases). The CDR3 loop spans 16 amino acids. Between the trimmed V and J ends, which lost 5 bases and 11 bases, there was a span of 27 bases. Per the germline V gene, CDR1 is MNHNS and CDR2 is SASEGT. CDR3 nucleotide sequence: TGTGCCAGCAGTTATAGCGCGGTAAGCTCCTACAATGAGCAGTACTTC. Its protein product is CASSYSAVSSYNEQYF.

V gene TRBV28 combines with J gene TRBJ2-1, with D unclear. Per germline, CDR1 MDHEN and CDR2 SYDVKM. V was shortened by 0 bases and J by 7 bases, with 7 bases between the two germline ends. The CDR3 runs 13 residues. The CDR3 nucleotides read TGTGCCAGCAGTTTATGGCTGGCGAATGAGCAGTTCTTC. This gives the protein CASSLWLANEQFF.

V gene TRBV10-1 combines with J gene TRBJ2-7; 10 positions match TRBD1. Gene TRBJ2-5 matches the end of the DNA better, so the J call may be wrong. Germline-derived CDR1 and CDR2 are WNHNN and SYGVQD (reference sequence). The CDR3 loop spans 16 amino acids. The CDR3 loop is CASSESTGQGQETQYF. CDR3 bases: TGCGCCAGCAGTGAGTCGACGGGACAGGGGCAAGAGACCCAGTACTTC.

V usage is TRBV7-8 and J usage is TRBJ2-1; no clear D gene. The J call is doubtful: the DNA matches TRBJ2-5 better. From germline, CDR1 is SGHVS and CDR2 FQNEAQ. This CDR3 comprises 14 residues. In nucleotides, the CDR3 is TGTGCCAGCAGCTTAAGGACGAGCCAAGAGACCCAGTACTTC. Residues: CASSLRTSQETQYF.

This clonotype was seen ten or more times. The CDR3 nucleotides read TGCGCCAGCAGCTTACGGGAGTGGGACACCGGGGAGCTGTTTTTT. Translation: CASSLREWDTGELFF. The rearrangement joins TRBV5-1 to TRBJ2-2; D may be TRBD2 (6 bases). CDR3 length equals 15 residues. V lost 2 bases and J 3 bases, leaving 11 bases between the germline ends. Germline CDR1 reads SGHRS; CDR2 reads YFSETQ.

In the case of this clonotype: Because the CDR3 is missing its conserved closing phenylalanine or tryptophan, this is likely a read error. This sequence joins TRBV6-1 and TRBJ2-7, with a possible D match to TRBD2 (5 bases). The DNA end is a closer match to TRBJ2-1, so the J assignment may be wrong. CDR1 and CDR2 (germline): MNHNS, SASEGT. The CDR3 extends over 12 amino acids. Here the CDR3 reads CASRLDTNEQFL. In DNA, the CDR3 is TGTGCCAGCAGACTAGACACTAATGAGCAGTTCCTC.

This clonotype showed up just a few times. The chain combines TRBV7-2 with TRBJ2-7; weak D call: TRBD2 (5 bases). This CDR3 comprises 13 residues. V lost 3 bases and J 5 bases, leaving 11 bases between the germline ends. Germline CDR1 reads SGHTA; CDR2 reads FQGNSA. This chain's CDR3 is CASSFETGDEQYF. The CDR3 nucleotides read TGTGCCAGCAGCTTCGAGACCGGGGACGAGCAGTACTTC.

The chain combines TRBV2 with TRBJ2-7, with TRBD2 matching over 13 bases. This CDR3 has 15 amino acids. Germline V gene lookup returns CDR1 SNHLY and CDR2 FYNNEI. With V trimmed by 8 bases and J by 5 bases, 9 bases remained unmatched. The CDR3 reads CASHPTSGRADEQYF. The CDR3 DNA is TGTGCCAGCCACCCAACTAGCGGGAGGGCCGACGAGCAGTACTTC.

To note about this clonotype: The CDR3 carries no conserved terminal phenylalanine or tryptophan, so it likely arises from a read error. The limits of the CDR3 on the DNA are not certain, so only TCRdb's listed CDR3 is given. This chain uses TRBV24-1 with TRBJ2-7; whether TRBD1, the table's D call, matches the DNA was not checked. Germline CDR1 is KGHDR and CDR2 is SFDVKD. Including both end residues, the CDR3 is 17 amino acids long. The CDR3 spells CATSAGGQGAYGYTFGS.

This clonotype was seen a few times. The chain recombines TRBV6-1 with TRBJ2-1; TRBD1 might be the D (6 bases). With the DNA end fitting TRBJ2-5 better, the J assignment may be wrong. This CDR3 has 12 amino acids. The germline V gene has CDR1 MNHNS and CDR2 SASEGT. CDR3 protein: CASRQGVETQYF. The DNA of the CDR3 is TGTGCCAGCAGACAGGGTGTGGAGACCCAGTACTTC.